This T cell receptor beta chain is drawn from a study of response to subunit inactivated influenza vaccine. This clonotype occurred a few times. Antigen unknown. CDR3 length equals 15 residues. The V end was cut by 6 bases, the J end by 1 base, with 14 bases between. Germline values: CDR1 SEHNR, CDR2 FQNEAQ (reference sequence). Overall study results and limits: The authors proposed limited new T cell recruitment per seasonal influenza vaccination.

TCRdb re-derived calls from the RT-PCR reads in MiXCR, one entry per CDR3 protein. The profile covers about 520,000 distinct CDR3 sequences, with roughly 23% appearing a single time and approximately 2% taken by the ten largest. Material: CD4+ T cells sorted from PBMCs, obtained 4 to 6 days after vaccination. This chain joins TRBV7-9 and TRBJ2-3, with D possibly matching TRBD1 (6 bases). The origin of this receptor is a man aged 45-65 years who received an inactivated influenza vaccine. The CDR3 protein is CASRVLQGRTDTQYF. CDR3 in DNA: TGTGCCAGCAGAGTCTTACAGGGCCGCACAGATACGCAGTATTTT.